This T cell receptor (beta chain) came from a study of T-cell reconstitution after alpha-beta-depleted transplantation in children (dated by TCRdb to the mid-2010s). For the wider study: Using TCR repertoire profiling, the study quantitatively followed how T-cell immune reconstitution unfolded in children after TCRalphabeta/CD19-depleted allogeneic hematopoietic cell transplantation.

Sample treatment or condition, as interpreted from the label and publication: allogeneic hematopoietic cell transplantation with graft depleted of TCRalphabeta T cells and CD19 B cells. The transplant recipients were children given TCRalphabeta/CD19-depleted allogeneic hematopoietic cell grafts. Library prep was done by PCR. TCRdb lists the instrument as Illumina HiSeq 2500. Molecular barcoding was employed in the preparation of TCR libraries, with unique molecular identifiers being used to normalize TCRbeta repertoire quantification. The public reads were quality trimmed at Q25 with fastp and then assembled into clones with MiXCR by TCRdb, keeping productive beta chains. Each CDR3 protein gets just one entry, which takes the most common genes and DNA from the rows behind it. This sample gives roughly 500,000 distinct CDR3 sequences in total; roughly 10% of them show up just once. In total, the top ten clones hold around 2.2% of the sample.

There are many counts of this clonotype. What this receptor recognizes is not known. Base qualities are not provided; no much larger clone lies one nucleotide away. Study-wide conclusions, independent of this receptor: In some patients, high TCRbeta diversity at day 60 was attributed to recipient T cells and intrathymic progenitors that had survived conditioning. Over subsequent months, a decline in hyperexpanded clone frequencies was noted, and after one year, T-cell counts and TCRbeta diversity were mostly ascribed to newly produced T cells. About two months after transplant, the apparently early recovery of alphabetaT-cell counts reportedly depended on just several hundred clones that had expanded rapidly and came from non-depleted graft cells.

Between the V and J ends, shortened by 0 bases and 10 bases respectively, the junction contains 18 bases. For CDR1 and CDR2, the germline V gene lists MGHRA and YSYEKL. The cysteine opens and the phenylalanine closes a CDR3 of 16 amino acids. This entry keeps only the CDR3 DNA: 48 bases, framed from base 1. The clonotype originates from a child aged 2 to 9 with inherited bone marrow failure, due to receive a stem cell transplant. Here the sequenced sample was PBMCs, taken before TCRalphabeta/CD19-depleted stem cell transplant. This sequence uses TRBV4-1 and TRBJ1-4; the D gene cannot be resolved reliably. This receptor has the CDR3 CASSQEDLKVEGKLFF. The DNA reads as follows: TGCGCCAGCAGCCAAGAGGACCTAAAGGTGGAAGGAAAACTGTTTTTT.